This entry describes one TCR beta chain. The antigen this receptor binds is unknown. The sample holds no much larger clone one base away, and base qualities are not on file. The sample originates from a study of T cell responses to AZD1222 COVID-19 vaccine (dated by TCRdb to the early 2020s). Background on the whole study: AZD1222 recipients given second doses at about 4 weeks or at about 12 weeks were pooled, since spike-specific TCR depth and breadth were not found to differ between the two schedules. A total of just over 230 trial participants underwent TCR sequencing, of whom roughly 210 had received two doses of AZD1222 and approximately 25 had received two doses of the MenACWY control vaccine. Trial participants were enrolled by age into subgroups of 18-55, 56-69 and 70-plus years, and roughly 150, 30 and 60 TCR-sequenced participants, respectively, were included in these subgroups. Findings and caveats that apply to the study as a whole: Because no day 14 peak-response samples were available, repertoires were characterized only after the peak T cell response. After two AZD1222 doses, spike-specific TCR breadth and depth were significantly higher than at day 0 and than in MenACWY recipients. Reportedly, close to half of the unique spike-specific TCRs recognized epitopes lying outside the regions that are mutated in the B.1.351 and B.1.1.7 variants. The 56-69-year group was small, and its depth increase did not reach significance, likely because of low power. Conclusions about previously exposed vaccinees are limited because only 6 or 7 AZD1222 recipients were SARS-CoV-2 seropositive at baseline. Participants were mostly white British, with more females than males. The authors suggested clonal diversity may have been underestimated. CD4 TCRs associated with the vaccine covered the entire spike protein, and the dominant responses were in regions 160-218 and 743-854.

The sample's time point label, in plain terms: baseline before first vaccination. Vaccinee samples came from UK trials COV001 and COV002, including a single-blind randomized controlled phase 2/3 trial of AZD1222 (ChAdOx1 nCoV-19) in healthy adults. Trial participant PBMC samples were collected at day 0 and day 28 after the second dose for TCRbeta chain sequencing. The CDR3 measures 14 amino acids from cysteine to phenylalanine. Here the CDR3 DNA is all that survives: 42 bases in frame from base 1. The germline V gene provides CDR1 SGHTA and CDR2 FQGNSA. A distance of 11 bases separates the germline ends of V and J, which lose 5 bases and 4 bases respectively. The CDR3 regions of human TCRbeta chains were analyzed by immunosequencing. In the source study's methods: TCRs in the repertoires were matched against a reference library of SARS-CoV-2-specific TCRs that had been generated with the MIRA antigen-specificity platform. Breadth was defined as the fraction of unique TCRs that were SARS-CoV-2-associated, and depth was defined as the fraction of total T cells that were SARS-CoV-2-associated. Using the MIRA data, each spike-specific TCR was assigned both to the spike region to which the TCR was reactive and to a CD4 or CD8 class. Log10-transformed breadth and depth values were compared by one-way ANOVA with Sidak's multiple comparisons tests. Held by TCRdb, this immuneACCESS table contains in-frame sequences only and omits some clones. Under half of the omission traces to an unresolved V gene where checked; the cause of the rest is unknown. V, J and clone size are those of that table, while D and trimming were read from the DNA. The sample has fewer than 75,000 clones on record, around 86% of them singletons. The ten largest account for approximately 19% of the sample.

The starting material was peripheral blood, obtained on day 0 of AZD1222 vaccination. This receptor chain uses TRBV7-2 and TRBJ2-2, with the D gene not clear enough to name. The TCR was taken from an adult in good health. CDR3 sequence: CASSIGPSTGELFF. Read as DNA, the sequence is TGTGCCAGCAGCATTGGGCCCAGCACCGGGGAGCTGTTTTTT.